This paragraph covers one TCR beta chain sequence. The assay was immunoSEQ multiplex PCR, and TCRdb's table has in-frame clones only and misses some. In the table there are 130,000 to 150,000 clones, just under 85% of which are singletons. These data come from a study of blood T cell repertoires in COVID-19. V lost 6 bases, J lost 6 bases, and 5 bases stayed unmatched. Germline CDR1 and CDR2: MNHEY and SVGAGI. This CDR3 spans 15 amino acids. The sample consisted of peripheral blood. The receptor comes from a woman of 80 years or more with acute or convalescent COVID-19. V usage is TRBV6-5 and J usage is TRBJ2-1, with 13 bases matching TRBD2. The CDR3 region is CASSLTSGGANEQFF. The CDR3 DNA follows: TGTGCCAGCAGCCTAACTAGCGGGGGGGCCAATGAGCAGTTCTTC.